The 21 T cell receptor beta chains given below trace back to one sample, sequenced in a study of lymphopenia after photon versus proton radiotherapy (dated by TCRdb to about 2019). Receptors were amplified or captured by the immunoSEQ multiplex PCR assay. TCRdb mirrors the immuneACCESS table, restricted to in-frame sequences. Some clones are absent from its copies; in checked studies, under half trace to an unresolved V gene, and the reason for the others is unknown. The sample yields about 68,000 clones; approximately 90% were counted once. The ten biggest clones cover approximately 2.9% of the sample. The sequencing used peripheral blood, collected from a patient treated with photon-based radiotherapy. These receptors all stem from a woman in her 70s with pancreatic cancer.

This chain joins TRBV10-3 and TRBJ2-7; 7 bases fit TRBD1. This CDR3 contains 14 residues. The junction had 10 bases not matched to a gene; V was cut back by 6 bases and J by 5 bases. Germline V CDR1 and CDR2: ENHRY, SYGVKD. CDR3 sequence reads: CAISPLGGRDEQYF. As DNA, the CDR3 is TGTGCCATCAGCCCACTAGGGGGCCGTGACGAGCAGTACTTC.

This sequence joins TRBV6-6 and TRBJ1-1; D is unresolved. CDR1 and CDR2 from the germline V gene are MNHNY and SVGAGI (reference sequence). V gave up 4 bases and J gave up 9 bases, with 9 bases separating them. The CDR3 length is 11 residues. This CDR3 is CASSSRVKAFF. CDR3 bases: TGTGCCAGCAGTTCGAGGGTTAAAGCTTTCTTT.

This rearrangement joins TRBV11-2 to TRBJ1-5, with D maybe TRBD1 (5 bases). There are 13 residues in the CDR3. V lost 5 bases to trimming and J lost 7 bases, with 12 bases between them. Germline V CDR1 and CDR2: SGHAT, FQNNGV. CDR3 DNA sequence: TGTGCCAGCAGCCCAGGGTTTGCCCAGCCCCAGCATTTT. Translation: CASSPGFAQPQHF.

The chain couples TRBV5-6 to TRBJ1-3; possibly TRBD1 for D (6 bases). Trimming stripped 2 bases from V and 0 bases from J, with 18 bases between. The V gene's germline CDR1 is SGHDT and CDR2 YYEEEE. The CDR3 sequence is 18 residues long. CDR3 residues: CASSFRGRGFTSGNTIYF. The CDR3 DNA sequence: TGTGCCAGCAGCTTTAGGGGGAGAGGGTTTACCTCTGGAAACACCATATATTTT.

The rearrangement links TRBV29-1 to TRBJ2-7, with TRBD2 matching over 11 bases. CDR3 length equals 13 residues. The J segment lost 1 base and the V segment lost 6 bases, leaving 2 bases of the junction unmatched. In germline, CDR1 is SQVTM, CDR2 ANQGSEA. Written as DNA, the CDR3 is TGCAGCGTCGGGACTAGCGGATCCTACGAGCAGTACTTC. Translated: CSVGTSGSYEQYF.

The gene calls are TRBV2 and TRBJ2-1; no clear D. The CDR3 is 11 residues long. Germline CDR1 reads SNHLY; CDR2 reads FYNNEI. Deletions cut 1 base from V and 10 bases from J, with 5 bases between. CDR3 region: CASSEDSEQFF. The CDR3 DNA is TGTGCCAGCAGTGAAGACAGCGAGCAGTTCTTC.

Only one count was recorded for this clone. The V and J genes are TRBV28 and TRBJ2-7; 8 bases match TRBD1. The germline gives CDR1 MDHEN, CDR2 SYDVKM. V lost 3 bases to trimming and J lost 6 bases; unmatched junction nucleotides: 16. This CDR3 comprises 17 residues. CDR3 nucleotides: TGTGCCAGCAGTTTGGGGGCAGGGGGCTTGGAGTCAACCGAGCAGTACTTC. It specifies CASSLGAGGLESTEQYF.

The V call is TRBV5-4, the J call TRBJ2-2; 7 bases fit TRBD1. CDR1 is SGHNT, CDR2 YYREEE, per germline (reference sequence). With 1 base clipped from V and 1 base from J, the junction kept 4 bases outside the gene matches. This CDR3 contains 16 residues. CDR3 nucleotides: TGTGCCAGCAGCTTGAAACAGGGGCTGAACACCGGGGAGCTGTTTTTT. Translating it yields CASSLKQGLNTGELFF. The variable domain in full, with the rest retrieved from reference TRBV5-4 and TRBJ2-2, is ETGVTQSPTHLIKTRGQQVTLRCSSQSGHNTVSWYQQALGQGPQFIFQYYREEENGRGNFPPRFSGLQFPNYSSELNVNALELDDSALYLCASSLKQGLNTGELFFGEGSRLTVL.

This chain connects TRBV5-8 to TRBJ2-5, with D perhaps matching TRBD1 (5 bases). This CDR3 comprises 15 residues. The V and J ends lost 2 bases and 1 base respectively, with 12 bases between them. CDR1 and CDR2 (germline): SGHTS, YDEGEE. CDR3 loop: CASSLGFQGQETQYF. CDR3 nucleotides: TGTGCCAGCAGCTTAGGGTTCCAGGGCCAAGAGACCCAGTACTTC.

V gene TRBV5-1 combines with J gene TRBJ1-1, with D tentatively TRBD1 (5 bases). V gave up 2 bases and J gave up 1 base, with 12 bases separating them. Germline V CDR1 and CDR2: SGHRS, YFSETQ. CDR3 length equals 15 residues. CDR3 in amino acids: CASSFQGPPNTEAFF. The CDR3, as DNA: TGCGCCAGCAGCTTCCAGGGCCCGCCGAACACTGAAGCTTTCTTT. The variable domain in full, with the rest retrieved from reference TRBV5-1 and TRBJ1-1, is KAGVTQTPRYLIKTRGQQVTLSCSPISGHRSVSWYQQTPGQGLQFLFEYFSETQRNKGNFPGRFSGRQFSNSRSEMNVSTLELGDSALYLCASSFQGPPNTEAFFGQGTRLTVV.

The chain recombines TRBV29-1 with TRBJ2-3; possibly TRBD1 for D (5 bases). Trimming stripped 7 bases from V and 2 bases from J, with 13 bases between. The germline CDR1 and CDR2 sequences are SQVTM and ANQGSEA. This CDR3 contains 13 residues. The CDR3 loop is CSAKQVSTDTQYF. The CDR3 nucleotides are TGCAGCGCCAAACAGGTTTCCACAGATACGCAGTATTTT.

The chain combines TRBV5-1 with TRBJ1-4; D not resolved. From germline, CDR1 is SGHRS and CDR2 YFSETQ. V dropped 0 bases and J dropped 4 bases, with 10 bases sitting between them. The CDR3 loop spans 15 amino acids. This CDR3 reads CASSLDRSRNEKLFF. The CDR3 DNA reads TGCGCCAGCAGCTTGGATAGGTCCCGTAATGAAAAACTGTTTTTT. Filled out from reference TRBV5-1 and TRBJ1-4, the complete variable domain reads KAGVTQTPRYLIKTRGQQVTLSCSPISGHRSVSWYQQTPGQGLQFLFEYFSETQRNKGNFPGRFSGRQFSNSRSEMNVSTLELGDSALYLCASSLDRSRNEKLFFGSGTQLSVL.

The chain is built from TRBV6-1 and TRBJ1-1; TRBD1 matches 8 bases. The junction had 5 bases not matched to a gene; V was cut back by 5 bases and J by 3 bases. The CDR3 extends over 14 amino acids. CDR1 is MNHNS, CDR2 SASEGT, per germline. This CDR3 reads CASSPDRGDTEAFF. The CDR3 coding sequence is TGTGCCAGCAGTCCCGACAGGGGAGACACTGAAGCTTTCTTT.

In this sample, this clone turned up once. The rearrangement uses TRBV2 and TRBJ2-1, with D unclear. Trimming stripped 0 bases from V and 4 bases from J, with 10 bases between. Germline lookup yields CDR1 SNHLY and CDR2 FYNNEI. The CDR3 has 15 residues. DNA of the CDR3: TGTGCCAGCAGTGAAGCTCGCGGCGCTTACAATGAGCAGTTCTTC. Protein sequence: CASSEARGAYNEQFF.

The genes are TRBV27 and TRBJ2-1, with 7 nucleotides matching TRBD1. The ends lost 4 bases at V and 6 bases at J; junction bases unmatched: 9. Germline CDR1 is MNHEY and CDR2 is SMNVEV (reference sequence). There are 15 residues in the CDR3. CDR3 DNA: TGTGCCAGCAGTTCGGGACAGAATTTTGCCAATGAGCAGTTCTTC. This translates into CASSSGQNFANEQFF.

The chain recombines TRBV18 with TRBJ2-1, with 12 bases fitting TRBD2. From germline, CDR1 is KGHSH and CDR2 LQKENI. J was trimmed by 7 bases and V by 2 bases; bases with no gene match: 9. This CDR3 comprises 17 residues. This CDR3 reads CASSPISLAGGVNEQFF. The CDR3 coding sequence is TGTGCCAGCTCACCAATAAGTCTAGCGGGAGGGGTTAATGAGCAGTTCTTC. Drawing the rest from reference TRBV18 and TRBJ2-1, the complete variable domain is NAGVMQNPRHLVRRRGQEARLRCSPMKGHSHVYWYRQLPEEGLKFMVYLQKENIIDESGMPKERFSAEFPKEGPSILRIQQVVRGDSAAYFCASSPISLAGGVNEQFFGPGTRLTVL.

This chain joins TRBV28 and TRBJ2-7; D uncertain. Germline V gene lookup returns CDR1 MDHEN and CDR2 SYDVKM. This CDR3 is 14 amino acids long. V lost 1 base and J 4 bases, leaving 11 bases between the germline ends. CDR3 loop: CASSLYYGDYEQYF. CDR3 in DNA: TGTGCCAGCAGTTTATACTACGGAGATTACGAGCAGTACTTC.

The chain's CDR3 is CASSPLGSGTGGTQYF. As DNA, the CDR3 is TGTGCCAGCTCACCGCTAGGTAGCGGGACCGGTGGGACCCAGTACTTC. The J gene is TRBJ2-5, the V gene TRBV18; 8 bases line up with TRBD2. V lost 3 bases and J lost 7; bases outside the gene matches: 13. The CDR3 extends over 16 amino acids. CDR1 is KGHSH, CDR2 LQKENI, per germline. Complete variable domain (other parts from reference TRBV18 and TRBJ2-5): NAGVMQNPRHLVRRRGQEARLRCSPMKGHSHVYWYRQLPEEGLKFMVYLQKENIIDESGMPKERFSAEFPKEGPSILRIQQVVRGDSAAYFCASSPLGSGTGGTQYFGPGTRLLVL.

About this clone: The same CDR3 also results from other DNA sequences found in this sample. The chain recombines TRBV5-1 with TRBJ2-2; D call uncertain. Trimming stripped 2 bases from V and 1 base from J, with 3 bases between. The CDR3 covers 13 residues. Germline V CDR1 and CDR2: SGHRS, YFSETQ. CDR3 amino acids: CASSLGNTGELFF. CDR3 bases: TGCGCCAGCAGCTTAGGGAACACCGGGGAGCTGTTTTTT.

The chain employs TRBV10-3 and TRBJ2-2; 9 bases are a match to TRBD2. The CDR3 is 15 amino acids. With 8 bases clipped from V and 1 base from J, the junction kept 5 bases outside the gene matches. Germline V gene sequence: CDR1 ENHRY, CDR2 SYGVKD. This CDR3 reads CAIRSSGRNTGELFF. Here the CDR3 DNA reads TGTGCCATCCGAAGTAGCGGGAGGAACACCGGGGAGCTGTTTTTT.

This chain joins TRBV2 and TRBJ2-1; 11 bases fit TRBD1. Germline CDR1 reads SNHLY; CDR2 reads FYNNEI. This CDR3 contains 14 residues. J was trimmed by 8 bases and V by 5 bases; bases with no gene match: 5. CDR3 nucleotide sequence: TGTGCCAGCAGTTCGGACAGGGGGCGGGATGAGCAGTTCTTC. Amino acids: CASSSDRGRDEQFF.